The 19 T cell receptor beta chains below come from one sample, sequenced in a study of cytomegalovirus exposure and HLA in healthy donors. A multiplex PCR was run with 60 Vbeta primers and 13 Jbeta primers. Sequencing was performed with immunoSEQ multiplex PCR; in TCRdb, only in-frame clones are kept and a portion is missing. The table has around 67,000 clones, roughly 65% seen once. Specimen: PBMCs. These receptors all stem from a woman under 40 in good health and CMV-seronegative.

As DNA, the CDR3 is TGTGCCAGCAGCTTAGAACGGTTGAACACTGAAGCTTTCTTT. Protein: CASSLERLNTEAFF. The chain has TRBV7-9 and TRBJ1-1; D unresolved. The CDR3 length is 14 residues. Per germline, CDR1 SEHNR and CDR2 FQNEAQ (reference sequence). The V gene lost 1 base and the J gene lost 0 bases, with 6 bases spanning the gap.

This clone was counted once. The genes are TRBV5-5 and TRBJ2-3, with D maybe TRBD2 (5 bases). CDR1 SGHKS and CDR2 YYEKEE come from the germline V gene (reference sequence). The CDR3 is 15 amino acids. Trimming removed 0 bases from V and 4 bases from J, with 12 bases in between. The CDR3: CASSLAVGSADTQYF. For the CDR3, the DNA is TGTGCCAGCAGCTTGGCTGTAGGTAGCGCAGATACGCAGTATTTT.

The CDR3: CASSLLGQATTDTQYF. The CDR3 nucleotides read TGTGCCAGCAGCTTGCTAGGACAGGCCACCACAGATACGCAGTATTTT. The V call is TRBV5-5, the J call TRBJ2-3, with 7 bases fitting TRBD1. J gave up 2 bases and V 1 base, and 7 bases lay outside the gene matches. This CDR3 contains 16 residues. The V gene's germline CDR1 is SGHKS and CDR2 YYEKEE (reference sequence).

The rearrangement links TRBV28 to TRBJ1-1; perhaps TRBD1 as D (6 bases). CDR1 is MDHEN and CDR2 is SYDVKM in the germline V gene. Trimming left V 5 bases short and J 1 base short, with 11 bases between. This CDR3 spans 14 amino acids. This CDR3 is CASSPSQGNTEAFF. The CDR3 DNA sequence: TGTGCCAGCAGTCCCTCACAGGGGAACACTGAAGCTTTCTTT.

DNA of the CDR3: TGTGCCAGCAGTTACGGGCCGATAGATGGCTACACCTTC. Its protein product is CASSYGPIDGYTF. This chain connects TRBV6-5 to TRBJ1-2; D is ambiguous. From germline, CDR1 is MNHEY and CDR2 SVGAGI. The CDR3 sequence is 13 residues long. V was clipped by 2 bases and J by 6 bases, with 10 bases between them.

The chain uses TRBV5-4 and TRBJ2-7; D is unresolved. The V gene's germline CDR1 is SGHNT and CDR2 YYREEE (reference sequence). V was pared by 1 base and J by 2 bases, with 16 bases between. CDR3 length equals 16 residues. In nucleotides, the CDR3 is TGTGCCAGCAGCTTGATGAGAACTAAGGCTCCCTACGAGCAGTACTTC. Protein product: CASSLMRTKAPYEQYF.

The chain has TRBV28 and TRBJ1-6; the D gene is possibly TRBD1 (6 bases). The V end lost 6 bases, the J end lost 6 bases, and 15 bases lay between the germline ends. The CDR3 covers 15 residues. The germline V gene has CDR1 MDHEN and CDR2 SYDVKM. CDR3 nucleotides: TGTGCCAGCAGCCCTCTACAGGGTTCTAATTCACCCCTCCACTTT. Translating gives CASSPLQGSNSPLHF.

For the CDR3, the DNA is TGCAGTGCTAGAGATTTACACGAAGCTTTCTTT. Translation: CSARDLHEAFF. This chain links TRBV20-1 with TRBJ1-1, with D hard to call. From germline, CDR1 is DFQATT and CDR2 SNEGSKA (reference sequence). V lost 0 bases and J 8 bases, leaving 7 bases between the germline ends. The CDR3 spans 11 residues.

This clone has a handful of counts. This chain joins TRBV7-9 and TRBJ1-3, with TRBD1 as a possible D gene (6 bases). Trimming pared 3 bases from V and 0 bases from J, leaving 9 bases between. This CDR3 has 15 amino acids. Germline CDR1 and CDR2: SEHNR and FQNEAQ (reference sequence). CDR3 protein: CASSFPGVSGNTIYF. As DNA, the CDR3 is TGTGCCAGCAGCTTTCCAGGGGTCTCTGGAAACACCATATATTTT.

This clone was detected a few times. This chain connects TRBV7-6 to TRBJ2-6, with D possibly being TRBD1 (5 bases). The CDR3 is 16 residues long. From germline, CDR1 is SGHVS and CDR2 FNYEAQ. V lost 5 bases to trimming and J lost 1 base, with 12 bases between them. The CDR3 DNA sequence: TGTGCCAGCAGCCCCGGCAGGGCATCTGGGGCCAACGTCCTGACTTTC. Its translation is CASSPGRASGANVLTF.

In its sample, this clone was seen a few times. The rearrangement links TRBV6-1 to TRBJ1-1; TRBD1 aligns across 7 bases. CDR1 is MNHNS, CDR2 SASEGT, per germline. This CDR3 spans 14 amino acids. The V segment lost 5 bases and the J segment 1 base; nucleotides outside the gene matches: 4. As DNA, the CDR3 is TGTGCCAGCAGTCGTGGGACAGAGAACACTGAAGCTTTCTTT. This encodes CASSRGTENTEAFF.

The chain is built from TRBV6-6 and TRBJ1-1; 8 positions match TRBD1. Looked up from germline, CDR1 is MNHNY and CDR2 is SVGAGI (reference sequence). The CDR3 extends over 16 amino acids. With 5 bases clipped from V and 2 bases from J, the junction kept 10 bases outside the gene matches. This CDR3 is CASSNQGASTNTEAFF. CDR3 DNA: TGTGCCAGCAGTAACCAGGGGGCCAGTACTAACACTGAAGCTTTCTTT.

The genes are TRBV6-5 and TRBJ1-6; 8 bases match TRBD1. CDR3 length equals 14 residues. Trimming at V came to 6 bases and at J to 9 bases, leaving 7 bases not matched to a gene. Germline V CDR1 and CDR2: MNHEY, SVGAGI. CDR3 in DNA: TGTGCCAGCAGGAAAGGACAGGGAAGTTCACCCCTCCACTTT. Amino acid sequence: CASRKGQGSSPLHF.

CDR3 bases: TGTGCCAGCAGCCCAAGACTAGCGGGTAATCCCACAGATACGCAGTATTTT. It is translated as CASSPRLAGNPTDTQYF. This chain connects TRBV9 to TRBJ2-3; 10 bases align to TRBD2. V lost 4 bases to trimming and J lost 2 bases; unmatched junction nucleotides: 10. From germline, CDR1 is SGDLS and CDR2 YYNGEE. This CDR3 comprises 17 residues.

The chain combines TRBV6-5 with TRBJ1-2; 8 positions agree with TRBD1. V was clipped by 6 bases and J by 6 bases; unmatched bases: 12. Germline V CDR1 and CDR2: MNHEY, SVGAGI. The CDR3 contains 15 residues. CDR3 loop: CASSPRTGWYNGYTF. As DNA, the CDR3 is TGTGCCAGCAGCCCCAGGACAGGGTGGTATAATGGCTACACCTTC.

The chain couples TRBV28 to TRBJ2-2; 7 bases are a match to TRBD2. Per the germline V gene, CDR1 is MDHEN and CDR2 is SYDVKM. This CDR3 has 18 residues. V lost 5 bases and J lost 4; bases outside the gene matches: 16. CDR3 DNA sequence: TGTGCCAGCAGTCACCCCCCCCCGGGGAGGGTGCGCACCGGGGAGCTGTTTTTT. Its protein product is CASSHPPPGRVRTGELFF.

This CDR3 is CASSPPGQASTDTQYF. DNA for the CDR3: TGTGCCAGCTCACCACCGGGACAGGCGAGCACAGATACGCAGTATTTT. This chain links TRBV18 with TRBJ2-3; 8 positions agree with TRBD1. This CDR3 contains 16 residues. V was clipped by 0 bases and J by 0 bases; unmatched bases: 2. Germline assignment: CDR1 KGHSH and CDR2 LQKENI.

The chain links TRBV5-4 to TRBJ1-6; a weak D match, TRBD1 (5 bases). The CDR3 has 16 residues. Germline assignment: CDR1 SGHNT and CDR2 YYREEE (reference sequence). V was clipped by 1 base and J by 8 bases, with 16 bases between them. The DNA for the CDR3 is TGTGCCAGCAGCTTGTCGGTCAGGGCGACGGATTCACCCCTCCACTTT. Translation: CASSLSVRATDSPLHF.

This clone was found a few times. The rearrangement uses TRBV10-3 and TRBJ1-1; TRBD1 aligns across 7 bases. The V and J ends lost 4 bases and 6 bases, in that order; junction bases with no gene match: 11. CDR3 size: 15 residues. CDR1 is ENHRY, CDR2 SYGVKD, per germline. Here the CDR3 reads CAISGTQGPEAEAFF. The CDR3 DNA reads TGTGCCATCAGTGGGACACAGGGGCCGGAGGCTGAAGCTTTCTTT.